This entry lists 21 T cell receptor beta chains sequenced from one sample in a study of blood T cell repertoires in COVID-19. Profiled with immunoSEQ multiplex PCR; TCRdb holds only in-frame clones, not every one. The data contain 130,000 to 150,000 clones, 87% of them singletons. The source material was PBMCs or T cells enriched from blood (not recorded which). The receptors derive from a man in his 60s who had recovered from COVID-19.

The V call is TRBV7-2, the J call TRBJ2-5; no clear D gene. V dropped 3 bases and J dropped 5 bases, with 7 bases sitting between them. CDR1 is SGHTA and CDR2 is FQGNSA in the germline V gene. There are 12 residues in the CDR3. The CDR3 region is CASSFNRETQYF. In DNA, the CDR3 is TGTGCCAGCAGCTTTAATCGGGAGACCCAGTACTTC.

On this clone: This CDR3 is also generated by other DNA sequences in the sample. The chain combines TRBV18 with TRBJ2-2; D ambiguous. Trimming removed 3 bases from V and 5 bases from J, with 4 bases in between. Germline lookup yields CDR1 KGHSH and CDR2 LQKENI. The CDR3 has 12 residues. The DNA for the CDR3 is TGTGCCAGCTCACCGCGAACCGGGGAGCTGTTTTTT. It specifies CASSPRTGELFF. The complete variable domain, with remaining parts taken from reference TRBV18 and TRBJ2-2, reads NAGVMQNPRHLVRRRGQEARLRCSPMKGHSHVYWYRQLPEEGLKFMVYLQKENIIDESGMPKERFSAEFPKEGPSILRIQQVVRGDSAAYFCASSPRTGELFFGEGSRLTVL.

This rearrangement joins TRBV7-6 to TRBJ2-5; D remains ambiguous. This CDR3 has 12 residues. Germline CDR1 is SGHVS and CDR2 is FNYEAQ. V dropped 5 bases and J dropped 0 bases, with 4 bases sitting between them. The CDR3 is CASSPNQETQYF. The CDR3 DNA sequence: TGTGCCAGCAGCCCAAACCAAGAGACCCAGTACTTC.

DNA of the CDR3: TGTGCCAGCAGCGCGGGTGTAGGACAGGGGAAGAGGGGCTACACCTTC. This translates into CASSAGVGQGKRGYTF. The gene calls are TRBV9 and TRBJ1-2; TRBD1 aligns across 9 bases. CDR1 is SGDLS and CDR2 is YYNGEE in the germline V gene. V lost 3 bases, J lost 8 bases, and 14 bases stayed unmatched. This CDR3 has 16 amino acids.

V is TRBV7-6 and J is TRBJ1-5; 12 nucleotides line up with TRBD1. The CDR3 is 15 amino acids. V gave up 5 bases and J gave up 4 bases; unmatched junction bases: 3. CDR1 and CDR2 from the germline V gene are SGHVS and FNYEAQ. The CDR3 loop is CASSRDRGRNQPQHF. CDR3 sequence (DNA): TGTGCCAGCAGCAGGGACAGGGGGCGGAATCAGCCCCAGCATTTT. Supplemented by reference TRBV7-6 and TRBJ1-5, the full variable domain reads GAGVSQSPRYKVTKRGQDVALRCDPISGHVSLYWYRQALGQGPEFLTYFNYEAQQDKSGLPNDRFSAERPEGSISTLTIQRTEQRDSAMYRCASSRDRGRNQPQHFGDGTRLSIL.

The V call is TRBV28, the J call TRBJ1-5, with 8 bases fitting TRBD1. The CDR3 length is 15 residues. V trimming: 5 bases; J trimming: 5 bases; junction bases outside the gene matches: 8. Germline V lookup: CDR1 MDHEN, CDR2 SYDVKM. The CDR3, as DNA: TGTGCCAGCAGTCCAGCCAGGGGGCGACATCAGCCCCAGCATTTT. It encodes CASSPARGRHQPQHF.

J is TRBJ2-1 and V is TRBV6-4, with D hard to call. The CDR3 is 15 amino acids. CDR1 MRHNA and CDR2 SNTAGT come from the germline V gene. The germline V and J ends were trimmed by 0 bases and 2 bases, with 8 bases remaining between them. The CDR3 nucleotides are TGTGCCAGCAGTGACTCTGGCGAGGCCTACAATGAGCAGTTCTTC. It encodes CASSDSGEAYNEQFF.

The rearrangement uses TRBV18 and TRBJ1-5, with a tentative D call TRBD1 (5 bases). CDR1 and CDR2 (germline): KGHSH, LQKENI. The ends were cut back, 5 bases at V and 6 bases at J, with 14 bases in the middle. The CDR3 totals 14 residues. CDR3 sequence: CASSIGGGIQPQHF. The CDR3 nucleotides read TGTGCCAGCTCAATTGGGGGGGGAATTCAGCCCCAGCATTTT.

This chain connects TRBV11-1 to TRBJ1-5; 8 nucleotides line up with TRBD1. Germline CDR1 SGHAT, CDR2 FQDESV (reference sequence). This CDR3 has 15 residues. Trimming cost V 3 bases and J 1 base; bases outside gene matches: 2. In DNA, the CDR3 is TGTGCCAGCAGCTTGGGGACAGGCAGCAATCAGCCCCAGCATTTT. Amino acid sequence: CASSLGTGSNQPQHF. Full variable domain (missing parts from reference TRBV11-1 and TRBJ1-5): EAEVAQSPRYKITEKSQAVAFWCDPISGHATLYWYRQILGQGPELLVQFQDESVVDDSQLPKDRFSAERLKGVDSTLKIQPAELGDSAMYLCASSLGTGSNQPQHFGDGTRLSIL.

The V call is TRBV28, the J call TRBJ2-7; the D gene is possibly TRBD2 (7 bases). The V and J ends lost 5 bases and 2 bases respectively, with 16 bases between them. The CDR3 has 15 amino acids. CDR1 and CDR2 from the germline V gene are MDHEN and SYDVKM. Here the CDR3 DNA reads TGTGCCAGCAGTCCGGGTGGGGGGGCTACCTACGAGCAGTACTTC. It is translated as CASSPGGGATYEQYF.

The gene calls are TRBV27 and TRBJ2-2; 13 bases match TRBD2. The CDR3 totals 17 residues. V trimming: 4 bases; J trimming: 5 bases; junction bases outside the gene matches: 7. Looked up from germline, CDR1 is MNHEY and CDR2 is SMNVEV (reference sequence). The CDR3 nucleotides read TGTGCCAGCAGTTCCCGGACTAGCGGGGGATATACCGGGGAGCTGTTTTTT. As protein: CASSSRTSGGYTGELFF.

This rearrangement joins TRBV6-2 or TRBV6-3 to TRBJ2-1; 8 positions match TRBD2. The length of the CDR3 is 17 residues. V was clipped by 5 bases and J by 3 bases; unmatched bases: 12. CDR1 MNHEY and CDR2 SVGEGT come from the germline V gene. The chain's CDR3 is CASSLKSGRRFYNEQFF. The CDR3 region has the DNA TGTGCCAGCAGTCTTAAAAGCGGGAGAAGGTTCTACAATGAGCAGTTCTTC.

In the case of this clone: Other DNA sequences in the same sample also yield this CDR3. The chain carries TRBV6-1 and TRBJ1-2, with unresolved D. CDR3 length: 13 amino acids. V was shortened by 2 bases and J by 2 bases, with 6 bases between the two germline ends. Germline loops: CDR1 MNHNS, CDR2 SASEGT. In DNA, the CDR3 is TGTGCCAGCAGTGAAAGCGGAAACTATGGCTACACCTTC. This sequence encodes CASSESGNYGYTF.

V and J are TRBV15 and TRBJ2-7, with TRBD1 matching over 7 bases. The germline V gene has CDR1 LNHNV and CDR2 YYDKDF (reference sequence). The junction had 9 bases not matched to a gene; V was cut back by 0 bases and J by 7 bases. The CDR3 runs 15 residues. The CDR3 coding sequence is TGTGCCACCAGCAGAGATATAATTAGGGGGCAGGAGCAGTACTTC. It encodes CATSRDIIRGQEQYF. Looking up the rest from reference TRBV15 and TRBJ2-7 gives the full variable domain: DAMVIQNPRYQVTQFGKPVTLSCSQTLNHNVMYWYQQKSSQAPKLLFHYYDKDFNNEADTPDNFQSRRPNTSFCFLDIRSPGLGDTAMYLCATSRDIIRGQEQYFGPGTRLTVT.

The genes are TRBV19 and TRBJ1-2; 9 nucleotides match TRBD1. V was pared by 7 bases and J by 8 bases, with 20 bases of the junction left unmatched. The CDR3 runs 17 residues. Germline lookup yields CDR1 LNHDA and CDR2 SQIVND (reference sequence). Here the CDR3 DNA reads TGTGCCAGTATCCCCACCGGACAGGGGCAGGGCCGTGACGGCTACACCTTC. Translation: CASIPTGQGQGRDGYTF.

This chain uses TRBV27 with TRBJ2-7; 7 nucleotides agree with TRBD2. The V and J ends lost 6 bases and 3 bases, in that order; junction bases with no gene match: 5. CDR1 is MNHEY, CDR2 SMNVEV, per germline (reference sequence). The CDR3 covers 13 residues. The CDR3, as DNA: TGTGCCAGCAGCGCAGGGAGGGTCTACGAGCAGTACTTC. Its translation: CASSAGRVYEQYF.

The V gene is TRBV3-1 (or the pseudogene TRBV3-2), the J gene TRBJ1-3, with TRBD1 matching 9 bases. The germline CDR1 and CDR2 sequences are LGHDT and YNNKEL (reference sequence). V gave up 2 bases and J gave up 4 bases; unmatched junction bases: 6. The CDR3 length is 16 residues. Here the CDR3 reads CASSQKTGGAGNTIYF. The DNA for the CDR3 is TGTGCCAGCAGCCAAAAAACAGGGGGCGCAGGAAACACCATATATTTT.

This clone was observed a few times. Its ends do not fully match the called genes, so a read error is possible. The chain carries TRBV7-7 and TRBJ2-5, with 9 bases aligning to TRBD2. CDR3 length equals 14 residues. From germline, CDR1 is SSHAT and CDR2 FNYEAQ (reference sequence). The CDR3 sequence: CASSLREGLETQYF. CDR3 in DNA: TGTGCTAGCAGCTTGCGGGAGGGCCTAGAGACCCAGTACTTC.

The genes are TRBV7-6 and TRBJ1-3; D perhaps matches TRBD1 (6 bases). The CDR3 extends over 16 amino acids. Between the trimmed V and J ends, which lost 5 bases and 0 bases, there was a span of 14 bases. In germline, CDR1 is SGHVS, CDR2 FNYEAQ. CDR3 sequence reads: CASSARQAVSGNTIYF. CDR3 DNA sequence: TGTGCCAGCAGCGCCCGACAGGCCGTCTCTGGAAACACCATATATTTT.

The CDR3 DNA reads TGTGCCAGCAGCTTCATTCAGGACTATGGCTACACCTTC. Translated, it gives CASSFIQDYGYTF. The V and J genes are TRBV11-2 and TRBJ1-2; no firm D call. Trimming left V 3 bases short and J 3 bases short, with 8 bases between. Per germline, CDR1 SGHAT and CDR2 FQNNGV. There are 13 residues in the CDR3.

A remark on this clone: This CDR3 is also generated by other DNA sequences in the sample. J is TRBJ2-7 and V is TRBV5-6; 10 bases map to TRBD1. The junction had 3 bases not matched to a gene; V was cut back by 0 bases and J by 3 bases. This CDR3 has 15 residues. Germline V CDR1 and CDR2: SGHDT, YYEEEE. The chain's CDR3 is CASSLETGGGYEQYF. In DNA, the CDR3 is TGTGCCAGCAGCTTGGAGACAGGGGGCGGCTACGAGCAGTACTTC.